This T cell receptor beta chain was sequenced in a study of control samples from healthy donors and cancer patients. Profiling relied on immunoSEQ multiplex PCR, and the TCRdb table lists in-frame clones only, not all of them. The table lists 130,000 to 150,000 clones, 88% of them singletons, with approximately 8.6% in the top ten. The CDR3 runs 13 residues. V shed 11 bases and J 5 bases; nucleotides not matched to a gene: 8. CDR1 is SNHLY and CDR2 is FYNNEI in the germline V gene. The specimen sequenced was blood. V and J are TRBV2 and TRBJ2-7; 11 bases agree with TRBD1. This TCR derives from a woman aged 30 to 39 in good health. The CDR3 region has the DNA TGTGCCGGTGGGACAGGGGGTGTCAACGAGCAGTACTTC. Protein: CAGGTGGVNEQYF.